A single sample is the source of the 14 T cell receptor beta chains below, sequenced in a study of T cell clonotyping in hematopoietic cell transplantation. Assay: immunoSEQ multiplex PCR; the TCRdb copy retains only in-frame clones and omits some. The data contain about 45,000 clones, approximately 82% of them singletons. Time point reported: recipient sample about 28 days before transplant, after cytoreduction. Sample: peripheral blood mononuclear cells, taken before stem cell transplant. The receptors stem from a man aged 55-75 years with myelodysplastic syndrome. Some clones in this sample may be carry-over from other donors' samples.

V and J are TRBV6-6 and TRBJ1-5, with D unresolved. V lost 6 bases and J lost 9, with 12 bases in between. The germline V gene has CDR1 MNHNY and CDR2 SVGAGI (reference sequence). The length of the CDR3 is 12 residues. CDR3 loop: CASSHGERPQHF. The CDR3 DNA follows: TGTGCCAGCAGCCATGGGGAGCGGCCCCAGCATTTT.

This clone appeared a few times. The CDR3 loop reads CASTQSTGGPQHF. CDR3 nucleotide sequence: TGTGCCAGTACGCAGTCGACAGGCGGGCCCCAGCATTTT. The chain uses TRBV19 and TRBJ1-5, with D perhaps TRBD1 (6 bases). The ends were cut back, 7 bases at V and 9 bases at J, with 16 bases in the middle. Germline loops: CDR1 LNHDA, CDR2 SQIVND (reference sequence). CDR3 length: 13 amino acids.

This rearrangement joins TRBV5-4 to TRBJ1-4; D call uncertain. CDR3 length: 19 residues. V lost 0 bases and J 0 bases, leaving 18 bases between the germline ends. Looked up from germline, CDR1 is SGHNT and CDR2 is YYREEE (reference sequence). CDR3 in amino acids: CASSLGSLGAHATNEKLFF. CDR3 nucleotide sequence: TGTGCCAGCAGCTTGGGTTCATTGGGAGCGCATGCAACTAATGAAAAACTGTTTTTT.

The V call is TRBV7-2, the J call TRBJ2-5; D might be TRBD1 (6 bases). The CDR3 runs 14 residues. CDR1 and CDR2 from the germline V gene are SGHTA and FQGNSA. The V end was cut by 5 bases, the J end by 2 bases, with 12 bases between. This CDR3 is CASSLLGQQETQYF. The CDR3 DNA reads TGTGCCAGCAGCCTCCTCGGACAGCAAGAGACCCAGTACTTC.

This rearrangement joins TRBV5-6 to TRBJ2-3; 7 bases align to TRBD2. Germline V CDR1 and CDR2: SGHDT, YYEEEE. V was clipped by 3 bases and J by 1 base; unmatched bases: 5. This CDR3 is 15 amino acids long. CDR3 residues: CASSSGGGGTDTQYF. The CDR3 coding sequence is TGTGCCAGCAGCTCTGGTGGGGGGGGCACAGATACGCAGTATTTT.

J is TRBJ2-5 and V is TRBV20-1; D not resolved. V shed 6 bases and J shed 4 bases, with 9 bases lying between them. Germline V gene lookup returns CDR1 DFQATT and CDR2 SNEGSKA (reference sequence). The CDR3 is 11 amino acids. The CDR3 nucleotides are TGCAGTGCCCTGGGTGGAGAGACCCAGTACTTC. This codes for CSALGGETQYF.

The rearrangement links TRBV20-1 to TRBJ2-3; D remains ambiguous. The CDR3 is 11 residues long. CDR1 and CDR2 (germline): DFQATT, SNEGSKA (reference sequence). Trimming shortened V by 2 bases and J by 7 bases, and 7 bases separated the two germline ends. This CDR3 reads CSARKSYTQYF. Written as DNA, the CDR3 is TGCAGTGCTAGAAAATCGTATACGCAGTATTTT.

This clone was detected only a few times. The rearrangement links TRBV5-5 to TRBJ2-1, with TRBD2 as a possible D gene (5 bases). The germline V gene has CDR1 SGHKS and CDR2 YYEKEE (reference sequence). Trimming took 4 bases from V and 6 from J, leaving 8 bases between them. CDR3 length equals 12 residues. The CDR3 DNA sequence: TGTGCCAGCAGCCCGGGGTCCAATGAGCAGTTCTTC. It codes for CASSPGSNEQFF.

The chain carries TRBV27 and TRBJ2-2; D is uncertain. Trimming took off 5 bases at V and 0 bases at J, with 25 bases between the two ends. CDR1 is MNHEY, CDR2 SMNVEV, per germline (reference sequence). The CDR3 runs 20 residues. CDR3 bases: TGTGCCAGCAGTCCCCAAGGCAGCCAGCAGTCCTTCGCGAACACCGGGGAGCTGTTTTTT. It codes for CASSPQGSQQSFANTGELFF.

The CDR3 nucleotides read TGTGCCAGCAGCCTGAGGACAGTCATCAAGCCTCATGGCTACACCTTC. Translation: CASSLRTVIKPHGYTF. V is TRBV5-6 and J is TRBJ1-2, with TRBD1 as a possible D gene (6 bases). Per germline, CDR1 SGHDT and CDR2 YYEEEE. The CDR3 contains 16 residues. V was clipped by 4 bases and J by 6 bases, with 22 bases between them. The variable domain in full, completed from reference TRBV5-6 and TRBJ1-2, reads DAGVTQSPTHLIKTRGQQVTLRCSPKSGHDTVSWYQQALGQGPQFIFQYYEEEERQRGNFPDRFSGHQFPNYSSELNVNALLLGDSALYLCASSLRTVIKPHGYTFGSGTRLTVV.

The genes are TRBV19 and TRBJ1-3, with D possibly TRBD1 on 6 matching bases. CDR1 is LNHDA and CDR2 is SQIVND in the germline V gene (reference sequence). The V and J ends lost 5 bases and 0 bases respectively, with 8 bases between them. This CDR3 spans 14 amino acids. The CDR3 nucleotides read TGTGCCAGTAGTCGACAGGTCTCTGGAAACACCATATATTTT. Protein product: CASSRQVSGNTIYF.

This clone was found once. The rearrangement uses TRBV11-2 and TRBJ1-2; 10 bases line up with TRBD1. Germline loops: CDR1 SGHAT, CDR2 FQNNGV. The CDR3 runs to 13 residues. Trimming took 10 bases from V and 4 from J; bases not matched to a gene: 6. CDR3 residues: CATGQGVSYGYTF. CDR3 coding DNA: TGTGCCACCGGACAGGGGGTCAGCTATGGCTACACCTTC.

The chain carries TRBV6-5 and TRBJ2-7; 9 nucleotides line up with TRBD1. This CDR3 contains 15 residues. The V gene's germline CDR1 is MNHEY and CDR2 SVGAGI. After removal of 0 bases from V and 1 base from J, the junction contained 1 base not matched to a gene. The CDR3 DNA reads TGTGCCAGCAGTTACTCGACAGGGGGGTCCTACGAGCAGTACTTC. As protein: CASSYSTGGSYEQYF.

The chain has TRBV19 and TRBJ1-1; no reliable D call. The CDR3 consists of 15 residues. CDR1 and CDR2 from the germline V gene are LNHDA and SQIVND (reference sequence). V lost 3 bases, J lost 1 base, and 12 bases lay in between. The chain's CDR3 is CASSIRGLGNTEAFF. The CDR3 nucleotides are TGTGCCAGTAGTATCCGTGGACTGGGGAACACTGAAGCTTTCTTT.